This paragraph covers one TCR beta chain sequence. Its matching antigen is unknown. This CDR3 comprises 16 residues. Germline V CDR1 and CDR2: GTSNPN, SVGIG (reference sequence). After removal of 4 bases from V and 1 base from J, the junction contained 7 bases not matched to a gene. The sample comes from a study of cytomegalovirus exposure and HLA in healthy donors. Study information: Unique TCRs from HLA-typed donors, approximately 80 million of them, were held in an early data release. Study-level results: Rarity held for most TCR sequences, but there were some public TCRs that occurred in many donors. When presence/absence was analysed, sequencing depth was taken to be roughly uniform across donors.

A multiplex PCR was run with 60 Vbeta primers and 13 Jbeta primers. Measured with immunoSEQ multiplex PCR; TCRdb has only the in-frame clones, and not every one. The data show around 190,000 clones, under 9.5% seen once. The sample was PBMCs. This clonotype originated in a woman in her thirties in good health and CMV-seropositive. The rearrangement joins TRBV30 to TRBJ2-2; 9 bases match TRBD1. The CDR3 loop reads CAWTRDRVGNTGELFF. The CDR3 nucleotides read TGTGCCTGGACTAGGGACAGGGTTGGGAACACCGGGGAGCTGTTTTTT.